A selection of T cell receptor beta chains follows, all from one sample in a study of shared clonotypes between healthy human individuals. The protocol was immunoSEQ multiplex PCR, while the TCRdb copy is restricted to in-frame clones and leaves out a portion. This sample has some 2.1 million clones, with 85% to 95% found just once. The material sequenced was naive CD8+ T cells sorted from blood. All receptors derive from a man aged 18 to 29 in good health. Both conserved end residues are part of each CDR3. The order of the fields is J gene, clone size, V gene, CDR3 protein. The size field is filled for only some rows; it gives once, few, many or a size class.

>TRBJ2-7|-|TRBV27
CASSYSSGAVSYEQYF
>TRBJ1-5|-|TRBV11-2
CASSLAPGGNQPQHF
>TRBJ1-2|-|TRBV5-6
CASSLVRDRFDYGYTF
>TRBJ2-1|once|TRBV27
CASSAPSGVGYNEQFF
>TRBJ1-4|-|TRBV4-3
CASSRDRSASTNEKLFF
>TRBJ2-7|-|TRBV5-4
CASSSGLAGYEQYF
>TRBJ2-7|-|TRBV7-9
CASSPTSGRIKEQYF
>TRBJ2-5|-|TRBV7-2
CASSTWTDKETQYF
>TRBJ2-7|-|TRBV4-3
CASSQDKWSSYEQYF
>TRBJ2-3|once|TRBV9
CASSGTSGESDTQYF
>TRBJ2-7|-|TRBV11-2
CASSKTGEQYF
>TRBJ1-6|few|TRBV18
CASSPGVWDSPLHF
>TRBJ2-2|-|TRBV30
CAWADTGHMNTGELFF
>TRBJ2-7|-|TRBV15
CATSLPIAENYEQYF
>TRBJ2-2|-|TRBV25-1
CASSEWFGGVTGELFF
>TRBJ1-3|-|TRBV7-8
CASSSDASGNTIYF
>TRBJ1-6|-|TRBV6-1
CASSERRQTSYNSPLHF
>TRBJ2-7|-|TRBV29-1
CSVVTPSYEQYF
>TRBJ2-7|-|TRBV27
CASSPAIQGASVSEQYF
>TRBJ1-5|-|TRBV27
CASSLVGGRNQPQHF
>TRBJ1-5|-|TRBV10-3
CAISESTGTGPQHF
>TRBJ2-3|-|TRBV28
CASSLLLADTQYF
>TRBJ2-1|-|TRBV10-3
CAISEGGGASYNEQFF
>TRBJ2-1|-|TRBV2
CASLGSGTYNEQFF
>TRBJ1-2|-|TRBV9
CASSEAFLSYGYTF
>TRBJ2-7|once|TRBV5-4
CASTDGPTYEQYF
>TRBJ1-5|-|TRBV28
CASLRGARNQPQHF
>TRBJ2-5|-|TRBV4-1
CASSQDRLLGTETQYF
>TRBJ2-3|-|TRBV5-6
CASSLGPTDTQYF
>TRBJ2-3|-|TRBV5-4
CASGFSGGAITDTQYF
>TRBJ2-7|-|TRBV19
CASSIGANYEQYF
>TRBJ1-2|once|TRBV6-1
CASGETGGWGYTF
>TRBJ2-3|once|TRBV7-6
CASSLAGGADTQYF
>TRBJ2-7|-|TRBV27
CASSYSGQGRYEQYF
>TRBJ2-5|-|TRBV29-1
CSVPYRDRTLETQYF
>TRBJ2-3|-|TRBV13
CASSLVGGPRGTDTQYF
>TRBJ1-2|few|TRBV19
CASSIDQEYYGYTF
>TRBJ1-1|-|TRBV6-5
CASSLQGIGTEAFF
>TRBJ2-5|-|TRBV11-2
CASSLDVALQETQYF
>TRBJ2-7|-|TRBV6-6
CASEAGQGAYEQYF
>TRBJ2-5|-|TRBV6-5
CASSNREETQYF
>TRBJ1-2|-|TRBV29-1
CSVEEGTNYGYTF
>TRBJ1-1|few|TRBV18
CASSPTRGNTEAFF
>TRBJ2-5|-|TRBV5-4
CASSLNQETQYF
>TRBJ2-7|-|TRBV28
CASRATMAGRYEQYF
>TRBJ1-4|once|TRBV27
CASSFLGADEKLFF